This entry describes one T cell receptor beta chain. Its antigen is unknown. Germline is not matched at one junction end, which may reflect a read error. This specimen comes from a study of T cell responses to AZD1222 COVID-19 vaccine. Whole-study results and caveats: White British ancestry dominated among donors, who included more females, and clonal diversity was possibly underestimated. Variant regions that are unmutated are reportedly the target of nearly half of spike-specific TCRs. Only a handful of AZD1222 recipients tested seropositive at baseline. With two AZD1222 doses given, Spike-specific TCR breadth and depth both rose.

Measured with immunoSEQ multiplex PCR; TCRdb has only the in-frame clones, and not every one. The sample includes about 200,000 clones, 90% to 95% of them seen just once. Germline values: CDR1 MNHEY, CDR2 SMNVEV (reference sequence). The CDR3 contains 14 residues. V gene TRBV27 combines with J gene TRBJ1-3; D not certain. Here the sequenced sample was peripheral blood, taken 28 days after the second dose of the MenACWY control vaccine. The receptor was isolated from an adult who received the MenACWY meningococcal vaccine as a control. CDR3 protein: CASSLSNGGTTIYF. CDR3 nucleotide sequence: TGTGCCAGCAGTTTATCTAACGGCGGAACCACCATATATTTT.